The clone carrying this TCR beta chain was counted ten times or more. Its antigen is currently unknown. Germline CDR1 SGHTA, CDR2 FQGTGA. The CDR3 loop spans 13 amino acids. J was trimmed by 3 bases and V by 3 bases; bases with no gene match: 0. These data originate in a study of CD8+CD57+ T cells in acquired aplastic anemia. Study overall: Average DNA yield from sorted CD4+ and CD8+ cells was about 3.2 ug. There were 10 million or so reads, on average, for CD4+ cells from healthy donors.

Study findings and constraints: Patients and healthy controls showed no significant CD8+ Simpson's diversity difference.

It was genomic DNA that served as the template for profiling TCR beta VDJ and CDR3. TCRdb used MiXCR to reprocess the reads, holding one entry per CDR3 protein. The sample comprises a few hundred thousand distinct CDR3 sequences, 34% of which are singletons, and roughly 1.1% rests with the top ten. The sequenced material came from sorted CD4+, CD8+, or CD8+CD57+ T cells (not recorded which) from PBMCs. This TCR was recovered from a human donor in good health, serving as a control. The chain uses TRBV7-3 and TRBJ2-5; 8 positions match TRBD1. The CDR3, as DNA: TGTGCCAGCAGCTTGACAGGGGAAGAGACCCAGTACTTC. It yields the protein CASSLTGEETQYF.